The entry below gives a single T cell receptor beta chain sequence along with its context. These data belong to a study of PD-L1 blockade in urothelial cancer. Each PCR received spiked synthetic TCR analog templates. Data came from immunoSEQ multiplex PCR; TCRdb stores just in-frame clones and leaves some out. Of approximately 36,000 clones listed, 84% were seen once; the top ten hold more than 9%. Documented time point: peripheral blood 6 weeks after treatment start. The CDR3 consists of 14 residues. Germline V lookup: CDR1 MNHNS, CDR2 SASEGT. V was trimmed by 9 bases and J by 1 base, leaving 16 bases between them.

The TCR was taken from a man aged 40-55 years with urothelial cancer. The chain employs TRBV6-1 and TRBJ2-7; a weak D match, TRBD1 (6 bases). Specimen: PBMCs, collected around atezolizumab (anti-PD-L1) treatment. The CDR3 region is CARPDRTLSYEQYF. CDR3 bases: TGTGCCAGACCCGACAGGACGCTATCCTACGAGCAGTACTTC.